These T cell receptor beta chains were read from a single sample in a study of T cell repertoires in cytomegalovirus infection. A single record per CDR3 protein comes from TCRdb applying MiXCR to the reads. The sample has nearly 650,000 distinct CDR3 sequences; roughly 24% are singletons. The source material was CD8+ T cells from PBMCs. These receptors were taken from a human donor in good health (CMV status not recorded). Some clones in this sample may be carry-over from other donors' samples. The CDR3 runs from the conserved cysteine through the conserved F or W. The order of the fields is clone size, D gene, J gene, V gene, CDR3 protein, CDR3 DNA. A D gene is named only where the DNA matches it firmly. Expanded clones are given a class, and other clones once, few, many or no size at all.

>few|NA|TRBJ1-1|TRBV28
CASSSGPSTEAFF
TGTGCCAGCAGTTCCGGTCCGTCCACTGAAGCTTTCTTT
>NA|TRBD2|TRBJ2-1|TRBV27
CASSFRLAGNHNEQFF
TGTGCCAGCAGTTTCAGACTAGCGGGGAACCACAATGAGCAGTTCTTC
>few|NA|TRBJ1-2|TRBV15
CATSRARAGTYGYTF
TGTGCCACCAGCAGAGCCCGGGCAGGGACTTATGGCTACACCTTC
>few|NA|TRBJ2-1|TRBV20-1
CSASQLGGNEQFF
TGCAGTGCTAGCCAATTAGGGGGAAATGAGCAGTTCTTC
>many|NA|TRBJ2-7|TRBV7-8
CASSFDGTYEQYF
TGTGCCAGCAGCTTCGACGGTACCTACGAGCAGTACTTC
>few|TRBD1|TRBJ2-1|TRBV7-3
CASSLTRQGRDEQFF
TGTGCCAGCAGCTTAACGAGACAGGGACGAGATGAGCAGTTCTTC
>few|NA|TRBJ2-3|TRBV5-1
CASSLGGGRETDTQYF
TGCGCCAGCAGCTTGGGGGGGGGCCGAGAAACAGATACGCAGTATTTT
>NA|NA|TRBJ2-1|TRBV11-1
CASSLSLDNEQFF
TGTGCCAGCAGCTTGTCGCTGGACAATGAGCAGTTCTTC
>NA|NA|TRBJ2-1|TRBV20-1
CSARTRVAANNEQFF
TGCAGTGCTAGAACTAGGGTAGCGGCCAACAATGAGCAGTTCTTC
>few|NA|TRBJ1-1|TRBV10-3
CAISESVRAEAEAFF
TGTGCCATCAGTGAGTCGGTTAGGGCAGAAGCTGAAGCTTTCTTT
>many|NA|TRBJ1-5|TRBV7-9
CASSSRDSNQPQHF
TGTGCCAGCAGTTCCCGGGACAGCAATCAGCCCCAGCATTTT
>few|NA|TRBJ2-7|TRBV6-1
CASSWGGGGYEQYF
TGTGCCAGCAGTTGGGGGGGGGGCGGATACGAGCAGTACTTC
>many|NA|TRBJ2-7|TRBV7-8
CASSGGPYEQYF
TGTGCCAGCAGCGGGGGCCCCTACGAGCAGTACTTC
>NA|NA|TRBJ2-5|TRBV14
CASSRSDIFQETQYF
TGTGCCAGCAGCCGTTCCGATATATTTCAAGAGACCCAGTACTTC
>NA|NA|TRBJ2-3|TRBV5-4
CASSLNGPGDTQYF
TGTGCCAGCAGCTTGAACGGCCCGGGAGATACGCAGTATTTT
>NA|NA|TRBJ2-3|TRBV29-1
CSVGTSDTDTQYF
TGCAGCGTGGGGACTTCCGACACAGATACGCAGTATTTT
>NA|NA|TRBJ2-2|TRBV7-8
CASSGGGAGELFF
TGTGCCAGCAGCGGGGGGGGCGCCGGGGAGCTGTTTTTT
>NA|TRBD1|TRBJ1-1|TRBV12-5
CASTPSAVQGARTEAFF
TGTGCTAGCACCCCCTCAGCGGTCCAGGGGGCACGAACTGAAGCTTTCTTT
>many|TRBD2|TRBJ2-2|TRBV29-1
CSVDAGGELFF
TGCAGCGTTGATGCGGGGGGCGAGCTGTTTTTT
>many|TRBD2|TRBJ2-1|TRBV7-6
CASSLGGSLADQQFF
TGTGCCAGCAGCTTAGGAGGCTCACTAGCGGACCAGCAGTTCTTC
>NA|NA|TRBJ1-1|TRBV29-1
CSVEDLLEAFF
TGCAGCGTTGAAGACCTCCTGGAAGCTTTCTTT
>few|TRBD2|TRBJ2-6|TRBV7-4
CASSLLQAGSGANVLTF
TGTGCCAGCAGCTTACTTCAAGCGGGGTCTGGGGCCAACGTCCTGACTTTC
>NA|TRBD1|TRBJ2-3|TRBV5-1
CASSWGQGADTQYF
TGCGCCAGCAGCTGGGGACAGGGGGCAGATACGCAGTATTTT
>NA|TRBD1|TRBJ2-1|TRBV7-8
CASSLRTGFYNEQFF
TGTGCCAGCAGCCTAAGGACAGGGTTCTACAATGAGCAGTTCTTC
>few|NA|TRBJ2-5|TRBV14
CASSQDRLALTETQYF
TGTGCCAGCAGCCAAGATCGTCTAGCCCTGACGGAGACCCAGTACTTC
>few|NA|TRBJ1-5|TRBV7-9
CASSLEGGSKHF
TGTGCCAGCAGCTTAGAGGGAGGGTCTAAGCATTTT
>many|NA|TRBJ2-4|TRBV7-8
CASSSKRGSKNIQYF
TGTGCCAGCAGTTCGAAACGGGGTTCCAAAAACATTCAGTACTTC
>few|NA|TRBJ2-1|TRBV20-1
CSARDLRGSSYNEQFF
TGCAGTGCTAGAGATCTTAGGGGGAGCTCCTACAATGAGCAGTTCTTC
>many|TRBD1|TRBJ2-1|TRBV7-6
CASSLEATGIYNEQFF
TGTGCCAGCAGCTTAGAGGCGACAGGGATATACAATGAGCAGTTCTTC
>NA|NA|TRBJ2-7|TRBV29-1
CSVGQSSYEQYF
TGCAGCGTCGGTCAGAGCTCCTACGAGCAGTACTTC
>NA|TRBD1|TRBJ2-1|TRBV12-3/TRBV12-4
CASRQGGAEFF
TGTGCCAGCCGACAAGGGGGCGCGGAGTTCTTC
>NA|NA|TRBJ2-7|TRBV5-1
CASSSPQEYEQYF
TGCGCCAGCAGCTCACCCCAGGAATACGAGCAGTACTTC
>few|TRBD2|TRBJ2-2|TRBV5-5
CASSQAGGPDTGELFF
TGTGCCAGCAGTCAAGCGGGGGGGCCAGACACCGGGGAGCTGTTTTTT
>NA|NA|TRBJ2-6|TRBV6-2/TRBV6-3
CASWPGAGANVLTF
TGTGCCAGCTGGCCGGGGGCTGGGGCCAACGTCCTGACTTTC
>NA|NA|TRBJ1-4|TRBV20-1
CSARDPMATNEKLFF
TGCAGTGCTAGAGATCCCATGGCAACTAATGAAAAACTGTTTTTT
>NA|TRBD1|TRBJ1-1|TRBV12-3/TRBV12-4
CASSRRRGRNTEAFF
TGTGCCAGCAGTAGACGGAGGGGGCGGAACACTGAAGCTTTCTTT
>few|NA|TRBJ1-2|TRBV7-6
CASSLAAESYGYTF
TGTGCCAGCAGCTTAGCGGCAGAGAGCTATGGCTACACCTTC
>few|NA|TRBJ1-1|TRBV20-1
CSARGVRERLNTEAFF
TGCAGTGCTAGAGGAGTCCGGGAAAGATTGAACACTGAAGCTTTCTTT
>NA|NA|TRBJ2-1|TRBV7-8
CASSVIRSSYNEQFF
TGTGCCAGCAGCGTAATAAGGAGCTCCTACAATGAGCAGTTCTTC
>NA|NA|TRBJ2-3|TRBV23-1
CASTRAGSCTDTQYF
TGCGCCAGCACCCGTGCGGGGAGCTGCACAGATACGCAGTATTTT
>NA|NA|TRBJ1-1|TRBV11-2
CASSLTGAPEAFF
TGTGCCAGCAGCTTAACGGGGGCTCCAGAAGCTTTCTTT
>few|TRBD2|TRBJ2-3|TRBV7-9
CASSLLGLAGDTDTQYF
TGTGCCAGCAGCTTATTGGGACTAGCGGGGGACACAGATACGCAGTATTTT
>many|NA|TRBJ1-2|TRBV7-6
CASSLGGANGYTF
TGTGCCAGCAGCTTAGGAGGGGCAAATGGCTACACCTTC
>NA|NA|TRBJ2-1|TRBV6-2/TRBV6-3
CASIGGSEDNEQFF
TGTGCCAGCATAGGGGGTAGCGAGGACAATGAGCAGTTCTTC
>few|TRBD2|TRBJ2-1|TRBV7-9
CASSSPTSANEQFF
TGTGCCAGCAGCTCCCCGACTAGCGCCAATGAGCAGTTCTTC